This is a list of T cell receptor beta chains from one sample in a study of metastatic and nonmetastatic thyroid tumors. TCRdb reprocessed the PCR reads via MiXCR. In the table there are about 14,000 clones, about 31% of which are singletons. The sequencing sample was made of tumor tissue. The receptors derive from a female donor with papillary thyroid cancer or a benign thyroid nodule (not recorded which). Some clones in this sample may be carry-over from other donors' samples. Each CDR3 is given without its conserved first and last residue. Each record gives: V gene, CDR3 length, CDR3 protein.

TRBV28,19,ASSLFWTSESSRHSSYEQY
TRBV4-2,13,ASSPLEGMNTEAF
TRBV30,12,AWSTGQDNSPLH
TRBV7-9,12,ASSLIGGGYGYT
TRBV7-8,13,ASSLAGGSTDTQY
TRBV6-1,14,ASSPPSGTGVNEQF
TRBV30,12,AWSVSGTAYEQY
TRBV5-1,11,ASSSYVLDTQY
TRBV27,12,ASSRDGGRLEQY
TRBV20-1,10,SAWTANYGYT
TRBV30,12,AWIHRADNYGYT
TRBV25-1,10,ASSDRRETQY
TRBV6-1,12,ASDPLTAQETQY
TRBV28,12,ASSLPAGGEKLF
TRBV19,12,ASNQGLNTGELF
TRBV7-2,17,ASSLALASGAPSQETQY
TRBV5-1,16,ASSFAPLLGSSTDTQY
TRBV24-1,11,ATSDRQGTEAF
TRBV11-2,15,ASSPFGWLGAGYEQY
TRBV12-3/TRBV12-4,13,ASSFELAGVGEQF
TRBV6-4,14,ASSDSPSSNTGELF
TRBV28,13,ASRPGSTSNYGYT
TRBV20-1,13,SARVAPLGTGELF
TRBV20-1,13,SARDLRQAQETQY
TRBV24-1,14,ATSDSGTGHNQPQH
TRBV29-1,13,SVYFVRDSGNTIY
TRBV5-1,13,ASSSPGLGVYEQY
TRBV7-3,11,ASSKGQGDGYT
TRBV6-1,12,VSNMGQYNSPLH
TRBV28,15,ASSLSRRGSGANVLT